A single sample gave rise to the 17 T cell receptor beta chains below, sequenced in a study of CD8 T cells in Susac syndrome. An input of 0.5 to 1 ug of RNA was subjected to reverse transcription using random hexamers. TCRdb passed the immunoSEQ multiplex PCR reads through MiXCR, listing each CDR3 protein once. Here the sample spans 100,000 to 150,000 distinct CDR3 sequences, 90% to 95% being singletons. The sequencing input was CD4+ T cells from PBMCs. The origin of the receptors is a human donor in good health.

The V call is TRBV24-1, the J call TRBJ2-7; 10 bases map to TRBD2. Germline V gene sequence: CDR1 KGHDR, CDR2 SFDVKD. V was pared by 7 bases and J by 6 bases, with 5 bases of the junction left unmatched. The CDR3 length is 13 residues. This CDR3 is CATSLAGVTEQYF. Written as DNA, the CDR3 is TGTGCCACCAGCCTAGCGGGAGTTACCGAGCAGTACTTC.

This clonotype occurred once. The chain links TRBV2 to TRBJ1-1, with a tentative D call TRBD1 (5 bases). The CDR3 length is 14 residues. V gave up 1 base and J gave up 10 bases, with 16 bases separating them. Germline V lookup: CDR1 SNHLY, CDR2 FYNNEI. The CDR3 nucleotides read TGTGCCAGCAGTGAAGAGGGTGGTTCTGGGGGAGCTTTCTTT. It yields the protein CASSEEGGSGGAFF.

The rearrangement links TRBV29-1 to TRBJ2-5; 9 bases are shared with TRBD1. The CDR3 has 15 residues. Germline V gene data show CDR1 as SQVTM and CDR2 as ANQGSEA. Trimming removed 2 bases from V and 6 bases from J; junction bases left unmatched: 10. CDR3 protein: CSVESPGQGKKTQYF. CDR3 sequence (DNA): TGCAGCGTTGAATCACCGGGACAGGGTAAAAAGACCCAGTACTTC.

This chain connects TRBV6-6 to TRBJ2-1; 7 nucleotides line up with TRBD2. J was trimmed by 6 bases and V by 6 bases; bases with no gene match: 5. CDR1 and CDR2 from the germline V gene are MNHNY and SVGAGI (reference sequence). The CDR3 spans 13 residues. The DNA of the CDR3 is TGTGCCAGCAGACACTCTAGCGGCAATGAGCAGTTCTTC. Protein sequence: CASRHSSGNEQFF.

The V call is TRBV3-1, the J call TRBJ1-1; tentative D call: TRBD1 (5 bases). V gave up 3 bases and J gave up 5 bases, with 10 bases separating them. The CDR3 extends over 13 amino acids. From germline, CDR1 is LGHDT and CDR2 YNNKEL (reference sequence). The DNA for the CDR3 is TGTGCCAGCAGCCAGTTAGAGGGGACTGAAGCTTTCTTT. Translating gives CASSQLEGTEAFF.

The V gene is TRBV6-6, the J gene TRBJ1-1, with D hard to call. Trimming pared 2 bases from V and 10 bases from J, leaving 11 bases between. This CDR3 is 12 amino acids long. The V gene's germline CDR1 is MNHNY and CDR2 SVGAGI (reference sequence). CDR3 nucleotides: TGTGCCAGCAGTTACCTGGGTGGGCGAGCTTTCTTT. Its protein is CASSYLGGRAFF.

The rearrangement joins TRBV6-5 to TRBJ1-2, with D possibly matching TRBD1 (5 bases). Per the germline V gene, CDR1 is MNHEY and CDR2 is SVGAGI. The length of the CDR3 is 14 residues. The CDR3 is CGAGEVGQTYRYTF. The CDR3 nucleotides are TGTGGGGCGGGGGAGGTCGGGCAGACGTATCGCTACACCTTC.

This rearrangement joins TRBV12-3 or TRBV12-4 to TRBJ2-7; no clear D. The CDR3 runs 13 residues. V lost 6 bases to trimming and J lost 1 base, with 10 bases between them. The CDR3 is CASSPTGSYEQYF. DNA for the CDR3: TGTGCCAGCAGCCCCACGGGTTCCTACGAGCAGTACTTC.

V gene TRBV7-9 combines with J gene TRBJ2-2, with D possibly called TRBD1 or TRBD2 (5 bases each). Germline CDR1 is SEHNR and CDR2 is FQNEAQ (reference sequence). This CDR3 is built from 14 residues. The V gene lost 4 bases and the J gene lost 0 bases, with 6 bases spanning the gap. CDR3 in DNA: TGTGCCAGCAGCTGGGGACCGAACACCGGGGAGCTGTTTTTT. Protein product: CASSWGPNTGELFF.

This chain links TRBV29-1 with TRBJ2-6; D is possibly TRBD1 or TRBD2 (7 bases each). Germline V gives CDR1 SQVTM, CDR2 ANQGSEA. The CDR3 length is 16 residues. V shed 4 bases and J shed 3 bases, with 16 bases lying between them. The CDR3: CSVGGGQNIGANVLTF. The CDR3 coding sequence is TGCAGCGTTGGCGGGGGACAGAATATTGGGGCCAACGTCCTGACTTTC.

This clonotype has just one count. The chain combines TRBV7-6 with TRBJ2-2, with 8 bases lining up with TRBD1. The junction had 5 bases not matched to a gene; V was cut back by 5 bases and J by 6 bases. Germline lookup yields CDR1 SGHVS and CDR2 FNYEAQ. The CDR3 totals 14 residues. The CDR3 sequence: CASSTGTGPGELFF. The CDR3 nucleotides are TGTGCCAGCAGCACCGGGACAGGCCCCGGGGAGCTGTTTTTT.

The chain carries TRBV18 and TRBJ1-5; tentatively, D is TRBD1 (5 bases). Germline assignment: CDR1 KGHSH and CDR2 LQKENI. Between the trimmed V and J ends, which lost 5 bases and 3 bases, there was a span of 14 bases. This CDR3 is 15 amino acids long. In DNA form, the CDR3 reads TGTGCCAGCTCATGGGATCAGGGTTCCAATCAGCCCCAGCATTTT. It encodes CASSWDQGSNQPQHF.

J is TRBJ1-1 and V is TRBV2; the D gene is possibly TRBD1 (6 bases). There are 13 residues in the CDR3. Germline-derived CDR1 and CDR2 are SNHLY and FYNNEI. Deletions cut 8 bases from V and 5 bases from J, with 15 bases between. For the CDR3, the DNA is TGTGCCAGCCGGAAGGGGGAGAGGACTGAAGCTTTCTTT. Its translation: CASRKGERTEAFF.

The genes are TRBV15 and TRBJ1-1; D is unresolved. V was shortened by 3 bases and J by 0 bases, with 11 bases between the two germline ends. This CDR3 has 15 residues. The germline CDR1 and CDR2 sequences are LNHNV and YYDKDF (reference sequence). The CDR3 sequence is CATSSGGLLNTEAFF. DNA for the CDR3: TGTGCCACCAGCAGCGGCGGACTCCTGAACACTGAAGCTTTCTTT.

The sample holds one count of this clonotype. The chain employs TRBV27 and TRBJ2-1; tentatively, D is TRBD2 (7 bases). The CDR3 extends over 15 amino acids. Germline values: CDR1 MNHEY, CDR2 SMNVEV (reference sequence). Trimming pared 4 bases from V and 7 bases from J, leaving 17 bases between. CDR3: CASSSLEGGGNEQFF. The CDR3 DNA is TGTGCCAGCAGTTCCCTAGAGGGAGGGGGGAATGAGCAGTTCTTC.

J is TRBJ2-5 and V is TRBV24-1, with 7 bases lining up with TRBD1. The germline CDR1 and CDR2 sequences are KGHDR and SFDVKD. This CDR3 has 12 amino acids. The junction had 1 base not matched to a gene; V was cut back by 8 bases and J by 2 bases. In DNA form, the CDR3 reads TGTGCCACCATGGGACAGCAAGAGACCCAGTACTTC. Translation: CATMGQQETQYF.

This chain joins TRBV9 and TRBJ2-3; 12 bases match TRBD2. J gave up 6 bases and V 4 bases, and 6 bases lay outside the gene matches. Germline V gene data show CDR1 as SGDLS and CDR2 as YYNGEE. This CDR3 contains 15 residues. The CDR3 bases are TGTGCCAGCAGCTCGACTAGCGGGAGTAGGGATACGCAGTATTTT. Translation gives CASSSTSGSRDTQYF. The full variable domain, rest sourced from reference TRBV9 and TRBJ2-3, is DSGVTQTPKHLITATGQRVTLRCSPRSGDLSVYWYQQSLDQGLQFLIQYYNGEERAKGNILERFSAQQFPDLHSELNLSSLELGDSALYFCASSSTSGSRDTQYFGPGTRLTVL.